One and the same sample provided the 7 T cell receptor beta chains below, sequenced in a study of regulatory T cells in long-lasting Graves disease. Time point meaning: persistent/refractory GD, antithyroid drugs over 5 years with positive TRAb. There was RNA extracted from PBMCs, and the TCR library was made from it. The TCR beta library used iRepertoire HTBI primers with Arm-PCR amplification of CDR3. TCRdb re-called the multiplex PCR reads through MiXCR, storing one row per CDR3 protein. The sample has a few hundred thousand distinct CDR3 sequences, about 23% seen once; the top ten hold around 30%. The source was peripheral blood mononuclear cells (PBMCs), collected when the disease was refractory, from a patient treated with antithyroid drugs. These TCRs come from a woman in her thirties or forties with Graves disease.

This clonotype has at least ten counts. CDR3 sequence: CASSYSGTGFYEQYF. The CDR3 DNA reads as TGTGCCAGCAGTTACTCCGGGACAGGGTTCTACGAGCAGTACTTC. This chain joins TRBV6-5 and TRBJ2-7; 9 bases line up with TRBD1. The CDR3 runs to 15 residues. CDR1 and CDR2 from the germline V gene are MNHEY and SVGAGI. Trimming cost V 0 bases and J 3 bases; bases outside gene matches: 3.

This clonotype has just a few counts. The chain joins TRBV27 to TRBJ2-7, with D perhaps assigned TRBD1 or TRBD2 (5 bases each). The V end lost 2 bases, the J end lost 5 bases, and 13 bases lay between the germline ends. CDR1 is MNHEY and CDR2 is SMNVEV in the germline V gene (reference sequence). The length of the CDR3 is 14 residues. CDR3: CASSLLGGVHEQYF. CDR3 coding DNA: TGTGCCAGCAGTTTACTTGGGGGAGTCCACGAGCAGTACTTC.

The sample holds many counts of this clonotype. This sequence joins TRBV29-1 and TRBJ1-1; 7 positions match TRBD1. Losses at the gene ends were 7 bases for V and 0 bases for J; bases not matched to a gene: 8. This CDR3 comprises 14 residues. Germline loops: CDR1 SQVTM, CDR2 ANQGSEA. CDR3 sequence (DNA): TGCAGCGGAGAGGACAGGACGTTGAACACTGAAGCTTTCTTT. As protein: CSGEDRTLNTEAFF.

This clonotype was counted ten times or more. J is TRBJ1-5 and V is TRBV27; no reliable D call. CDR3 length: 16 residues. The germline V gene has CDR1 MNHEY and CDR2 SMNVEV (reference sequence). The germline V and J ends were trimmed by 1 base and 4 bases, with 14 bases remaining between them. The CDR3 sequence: CASSLYPQSVNQPQHF. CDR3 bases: TGTGCCAGCAGTTTATACCCCCAGTCAGTAAATCAGCCCCAGCATTTT.

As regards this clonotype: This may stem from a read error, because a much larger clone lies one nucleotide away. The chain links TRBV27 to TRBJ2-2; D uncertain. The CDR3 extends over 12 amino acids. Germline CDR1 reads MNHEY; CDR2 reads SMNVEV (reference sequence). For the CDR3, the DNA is TGTGCCAGCGGTTTAAGCACCGGGGAGCTGTTTTTT. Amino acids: CASGLSTGELFF.

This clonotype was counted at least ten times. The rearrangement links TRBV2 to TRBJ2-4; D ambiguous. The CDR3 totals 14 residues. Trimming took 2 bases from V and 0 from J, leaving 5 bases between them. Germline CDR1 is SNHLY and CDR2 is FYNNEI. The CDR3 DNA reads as TGTGCCAGCAGTGAAACGGAAGCCAAAAACATTCAGTACTTC. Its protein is CASSETEAKNIQYF.

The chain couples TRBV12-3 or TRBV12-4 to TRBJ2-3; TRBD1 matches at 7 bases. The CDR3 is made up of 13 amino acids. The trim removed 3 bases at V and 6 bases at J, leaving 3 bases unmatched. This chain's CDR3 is CASSFTGQDTQYF. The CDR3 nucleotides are TGTGCCAGCAGTTTTACGGGACAGGATACGCAGTATTTT.